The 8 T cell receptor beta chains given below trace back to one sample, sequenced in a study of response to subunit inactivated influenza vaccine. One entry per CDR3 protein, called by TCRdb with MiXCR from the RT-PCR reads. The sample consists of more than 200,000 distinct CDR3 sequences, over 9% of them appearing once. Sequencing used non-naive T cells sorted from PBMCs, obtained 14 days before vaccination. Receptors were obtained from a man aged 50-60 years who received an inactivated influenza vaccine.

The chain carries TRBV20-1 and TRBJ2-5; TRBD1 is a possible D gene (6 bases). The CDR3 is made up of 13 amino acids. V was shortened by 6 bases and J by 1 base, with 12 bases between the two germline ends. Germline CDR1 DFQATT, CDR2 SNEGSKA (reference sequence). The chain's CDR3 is CSARQESQETQYF. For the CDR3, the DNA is TGCAGTGCCCGACAGGAGAGCCAAGAGACCCAGTACTTC.

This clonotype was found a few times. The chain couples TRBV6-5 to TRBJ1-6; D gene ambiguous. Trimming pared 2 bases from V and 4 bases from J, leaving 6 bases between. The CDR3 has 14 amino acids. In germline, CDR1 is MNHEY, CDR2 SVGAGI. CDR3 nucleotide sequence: TGTGCCAGCAGTTACGAGTCGTATAATTCACCCCTCCACTTT. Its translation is CASSYESYNSPLHF.

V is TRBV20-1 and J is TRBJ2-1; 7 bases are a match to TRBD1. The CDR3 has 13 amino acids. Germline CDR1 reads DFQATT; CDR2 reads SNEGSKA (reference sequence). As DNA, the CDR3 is TGCAGGGGACCGGGACAGACGAACAATGAGCAGTTCTTC. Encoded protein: CRGPGQTNNEQFF.

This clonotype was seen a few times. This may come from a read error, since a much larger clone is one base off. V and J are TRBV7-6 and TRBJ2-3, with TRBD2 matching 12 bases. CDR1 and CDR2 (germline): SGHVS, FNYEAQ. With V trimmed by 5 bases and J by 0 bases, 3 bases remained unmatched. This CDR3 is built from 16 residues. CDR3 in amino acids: CASSIGTSGSTDTQYF. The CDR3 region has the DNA TGTGCCAGCAGCATAGGGACTAGCGGGAGCACAGATACGCAGTATTTT.

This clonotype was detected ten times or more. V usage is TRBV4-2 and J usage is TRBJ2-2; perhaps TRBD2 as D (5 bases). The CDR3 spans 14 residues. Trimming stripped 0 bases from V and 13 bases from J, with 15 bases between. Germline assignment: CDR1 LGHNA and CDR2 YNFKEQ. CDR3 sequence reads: CASSQDRGPVGLFF. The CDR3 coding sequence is TGTGCCAGCAGCCAAGATCGGGGTCCGGTAGGGCTGTTTTTT.

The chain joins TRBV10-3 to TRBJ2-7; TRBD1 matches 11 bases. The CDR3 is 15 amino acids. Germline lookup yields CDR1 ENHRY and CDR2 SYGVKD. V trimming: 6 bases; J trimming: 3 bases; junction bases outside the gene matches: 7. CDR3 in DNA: TGTGCCATCAGCCCCACCGGGACAGGGGGCTACGAGCAGTACTTC. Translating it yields CAISPTGTGGYEQYF.

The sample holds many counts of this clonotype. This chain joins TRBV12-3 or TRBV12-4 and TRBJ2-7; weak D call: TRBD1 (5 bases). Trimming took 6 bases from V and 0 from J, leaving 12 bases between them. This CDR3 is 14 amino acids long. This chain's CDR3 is CASRRQPYSYEQYF. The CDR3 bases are TGTGCCAGCAGACGACAGCCCTACTCCTACGAGCAGTACTTC.

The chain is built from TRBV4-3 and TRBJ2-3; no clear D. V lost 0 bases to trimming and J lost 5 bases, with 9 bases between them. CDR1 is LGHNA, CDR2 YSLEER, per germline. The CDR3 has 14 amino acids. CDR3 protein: CASSQDYELDTQYF. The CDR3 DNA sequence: TGCGCCAGCAGCCAAGATTATGAGTTAGATACGCAGTATTTT.